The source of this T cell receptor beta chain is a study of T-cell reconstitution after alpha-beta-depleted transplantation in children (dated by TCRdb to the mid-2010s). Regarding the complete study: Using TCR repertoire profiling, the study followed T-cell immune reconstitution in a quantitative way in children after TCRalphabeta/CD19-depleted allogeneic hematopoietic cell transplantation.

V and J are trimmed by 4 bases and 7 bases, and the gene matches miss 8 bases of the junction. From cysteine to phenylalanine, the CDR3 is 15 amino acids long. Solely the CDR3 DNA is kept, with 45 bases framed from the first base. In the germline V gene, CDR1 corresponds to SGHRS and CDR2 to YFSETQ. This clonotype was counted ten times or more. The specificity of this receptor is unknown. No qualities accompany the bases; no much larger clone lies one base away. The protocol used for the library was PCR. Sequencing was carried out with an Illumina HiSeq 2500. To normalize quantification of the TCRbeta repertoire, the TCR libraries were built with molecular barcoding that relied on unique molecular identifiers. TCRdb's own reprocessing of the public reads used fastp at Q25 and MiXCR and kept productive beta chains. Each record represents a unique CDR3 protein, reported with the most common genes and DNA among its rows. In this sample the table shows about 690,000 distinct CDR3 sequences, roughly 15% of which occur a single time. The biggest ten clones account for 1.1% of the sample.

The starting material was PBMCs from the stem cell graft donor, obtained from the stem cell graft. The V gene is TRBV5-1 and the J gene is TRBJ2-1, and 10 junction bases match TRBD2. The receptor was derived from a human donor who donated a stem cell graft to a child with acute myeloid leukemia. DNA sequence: TGCGCCAGCAGCCCGTGGACTAGCGGAAAAAATGAGCAGTTCTTC. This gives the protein CASSPWTSGKNEQFF. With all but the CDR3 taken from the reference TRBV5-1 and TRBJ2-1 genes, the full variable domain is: KAGVTQTPRYLIKTRGQQVTLSCSPISGHRSVSWYQQTPGQGLQFLFEYFSETQRNKGNFPGRFSGRQFSNSRSEMNVSTLELGDSALYLCASSPWTSGKNEQFFGPGTRLTVL.